This record looks at one TCR beta chain sequence and its context. The antigen is unknown. This specimen belongs to a study of shared clonotypes between healthy human individuals. Study findings and constraints: What naive subsets generally showed was a larger estimated richness than memory subsets showed. Clonotypes not shared had lower generation probabilities than those common to all four donors.

CD45RO-negative, CCR7-selected cells formed the naive CD8 fraction, which excluded terminally differentiated effector memory CD45RA+ cells. For every subset, genomic DNA was evenly distributed across several immunoSEQ plates. In the original analysis: From ImmunoSEQ came sequences covering only the junction and carrying no quality scores, so filtering differed. Using immunoSEQ multiplex PCR, the repertoire was profiled, and TCRdb retains in-frame clones only, with some absent. V, J and clone size are those of that table, while D and trimming were read from the DNA. The sample lists 2 million to 2.5 million clones; about 95% were seen once. V was pared by 10 bases and J by 3 bases, with 18 bases between. From germline, CDR1 is ENHRY and CDR2 SYGVKD. CDR3 length: 14 amino acids.

Input material: naive CD8+ T cells sorted from blood. The source is a man aged 18 to 30 in good health. V usage is TRBV10-3 and J usage is TRBJ2-5; no clear D. The CDR3 DNA reads as TGTGCCACCAGAAGAGGTGAAGGAGAAGAGACCCAGTACTTC. Translation: CATRRGEGEETQYF.